The T cell receptor (beta chain) described here comes from a study of regulatory T cells in long-lasting Graves disease (dated by TCRdb to 2020 to 2022). Regarding the complete study: Persistent Graves' disease was defined as persistently positive TSH receptor autoantibodies together with antithyroid drug treatment for over 5 years. Persistent Graves' disease patients were compared with newly diagnosed Graves' disease patients by peripheral blood TCR sequencing and RNA sequencing. The study was conducted in China and was registered as a clinical trial. A total of some 35 samples underwent TCR sequencing, from about 13 patients with persistent Graves' disease and approximately 20 patients with newly diagnosed Graves' disease. Antithyroid drugs had been taken for 8.5 to 12 years on average by persistent Graves' disease patients in the clinical cohort.

From the germline V gene, CDR1 is SGHRS and CDR2 is YFSETQ. V loses 4 bases of germline sequence and J loses 7 bases, and the interval between the two ends is 9 bases. The CDR3 covers 11 residues, taking in both the cysteine and the phenylalanine. Only the CDR3 portion is preserved as DNA: 33 bases, with reading frame beginning at the first base. This clonotype was seen a handful of times. There is no known antigen for this receptor. Base-call qualities are not available, and no considerably larger clone is one nucleotide away. In light of the paper, this sample's time point label describes: persistent/refractory GD, antithyroid drugs over 5 years with positive TRAb. For both TCR sequencing and RNA sequencing, RNA was extracted from PBMCs using TRIzol. The diagnosis of Graves' disease followed American Thyroid Association guidelines. The patients came from an endocrinology department in Xi'an, China. From each patient, nine milliliters of peripheral blood was collected into an EDTA anticoagulant tube. Ficoll Paque Plus density gradient separation was used to isolate PBMCs, and no additional T cell sorting was done. RNA quality was checked with an Agilent 2100 Bioanalyzer and agarose gel, and concentration with a NanoDrop 2000.

The study at large found these results: The authors acknowledged the small sample size as a limitation that may reduce accuracy. A larger number of public clonotypes was shared among persistent patients (about 2,700) than among newly diagnosed patients (roughly 1,000). TRBV28, TRBJ1-2 and TRBJ2-5 were preferentially used in persistent disease, while TRBV20-1 and TRBJ2-1 were favored in newly diagnosed disease. The study examined only peripheral blood because the primary lesion, thyroid tissue, could not be accessed. Sequencing and analysis were limited to the TCR beta chain. Persistent Graves' disease patients showed lower TCR Shannon entropy and fewer highly expanded clones than newly diagnosed patients, suggesting clonal expansion.

Receptor libraries were prepared by multiplex PCR. Sequencing was performed on an Illumina HiSeq 4000. To build TCR beta libraries, CDR3 regions were amplified by Arm-PCR using iRepertoire HTBI primers. PCR products were gel purified before sequencing. The original methods were these. Gene usage analysis of CDR3 amino acid clonotypes used the 55 to 65 TRBV and 14 TRBJ segments found across samples. Filtered high-quality paired reads were merged into contigs using COPE and FqMerger. BLAST was used to align contigs to the IMGT TRBV, TRBD and TRBJ reference genes, and CDR3 was defined following IMGT. Clonotypes above 0.1% frequency were classified as highly expanded clones. Repertoire diversity was measured by Shannon entropy, and V-J evenness by the Gini coefficient. Clonotypes shared by more than one individual were considered public. TCRdb itself trimmed the public reads at Q25 with fastp, ran MiXCR and retained productive beta chains. Rows with one shared CDR3 protein collapse into an entry with the most common genes and DNA. For this entry, the V and J calls and clone size follow TCRdb and not the study's own pipeline. Here the sample has hundreds of thousands of distinct CDR3 sequences; around a fifth occur a single time. The ten largest clones capture roughly 13% of the sample.

This specimen consisted of peripheral blood mononuclear cells (PBMCs), obtained when the disease was refractory, from a patient treated with antithyroid drugs. The chain was built from TRBV5-1 and TRBJ2-7, and possibly TRBD2, on 6 matching bases. The TCR was taken from a female donor with Graves disease. The nucleotide sequence is TGCGCCAGCAGCAAGGAGGGGGAGCAGTACTTC. This encodes CASSKEGEQYF. This CDR3, with the reference TRBV5-1 and TRBJ2-7 proteins standing in past its ends, gives the full variable domain KAGVTQTPRYLIKTRGQQVTLSCSPISGHRSVSWYQQTPGQGLQFLFEYFSETQRNKGNFPGRFSGRQFSNSRSEMNVSTLELGDSALYLCASSKEGEQYFGPGTRLTVT.